A single sample gave rise to the 27 T cell receptor beta chains below, sequenced in a study of CD8+ T cells in alopecia areata (dated by TCRdb to 2016 to 2019). Pooled mouse cutaneous lymph node cells were stained for CD4, CD8alpha, NKG2D, NKG2ACE and other markers and were then sorted on a BD Influx. The library was obtained by the immunoSEQ multiplex PCR assay. RNA was extracted from all samples and reverse transcribed into cDNA, which served as template for TCR sequencing. Not all clones reach the TCRdb copy of this immuneACCESS table, which keeps in-frame sequences only. Checked studies attribute under half of the gap to unresolved V genes and leave the rest unexplained. The table records approximately 300,000 clones for this sample, and not one of them appears only once. Together, the top ten hold 1.2% of the sample. Sequencing was performed on CD4+ T cells sorted from a lymph node. The receptor set was obtained from a C3H/HeJ mouse with alopecia areata. The MHC haplotype that this mouse strain carries is H2-k.

About this clone: Mouse germline and gene names are used. The read ends 4 residues shy of where the CDR3 ends; the end is completed using the germline J gene. The same CDR3 can be traced to other DNA sequences in this sample. V gene TRBV5 combines with J gene TRBJ2-7; 9 nucleotides match TRBD2. Germline V lookup: CDR1 LGHNA, CDR2 YNLKQL (reference sequence). The CDR3 runs to 16 residues. Trimming cost V 0 bases and J 0 bases; bases outside gene matches: 3. CDR3 protein: CASSQDLGGSSYEQYF. The sequenced part of the CDR3 DNA is TGTGCCAGCAGCCAAGATCTGGGGGGGAGCTCCTAT.

A note on this clone: The gene symbols are mouse symbols. The sequenced fragment ends 4 residues before the CDR3 boundary, so the rest is inferred from the germline J gene. The rearrangement uses TRBV31 and TRBJ2-2; the match to TRBD1 covers 7 bases. CDR3 length: 16 amino acids. CDR1 GKSSPN and CDR2 SITVG come from the germline V gene. J was trimmed by 0 bases and V by 0 bases; bases with no gene match: 4. The part of the CDR3 DNA that was read is TGTGCCTGGAGTCTAGTGGGGACAGCAAACACCGGG. It translates to CAWSLVGTANTG. The CDR3 reads in full as CAWSLVGTANTGQLYF. The whole variable domain, filled in from reference TRBV31 and TRBJ2-2, reads AQTIHQWPVAEIKAVGSPLSLGCTIKGKSSPNLYWYWQATGGTLQQLFYSITVGQVESVVQLNLSASRPKDDQFILSTEKLLLSHSGFYLCAWSLVGTANTGQLYFGEGSKLTVL.

In this sample, this clone turned up a few times. Gene names are the mouse ones. The observed sequence ends 4 residues before the CDR3 terminus, with the missing tail filled in from the germline J gene. The rearrangement joins TRBV31 to TRBJ2-4; tentatively, D is TRBD1 (5 bases). V lost 0 bases, J lost 0 bases, and 10 bases lay in between. In germline, CDR1 is GKSSPN, CDR2 SITVG. The CDR3 is 15 residues long. The covered CDR3 bases are TGTGCCTGGAGTCTAGGGGATTCCAGTCAAAAC. Translation gives CAWSLGDSSQN. From start to end, the CDR3 is CAWSLGDSSQNTLYF.

This clone occurred a few times. Mouse gene names apply. The missing CDR3 end, 3 residues past where the read stops, is filled in from the germline J gene. The rearrangement uses TRBV1 and TRBJ1-6, with 12 bases that match TRBD1. TRBJ1-6 is placed among ORFs of uncertain function. Germline V gene data show CDR1 as NSQYPW and CDR2 as LRSPGD (reference sequence). The CDR3 is made up of 17 amino acids. Trimming removed 1 base from V and 3 bases from J; junction bases left unmatched: 1. CDR3 sequence reads: CTCSAGDRGLYNSPLYF. The part of the CDR3 DNA that was read is TGCACCTGCAGTGCAGGGGACAGGGGGCTCTATAATTCGCCC.

This clone was picked up a small number of times. Gene names and germline refer to mouse. The read is 4 residues too short to cover the CDR3 end, so that end is filled in from the germline J gene. Other nucleotide sequences from this sample produce the same CDR3. The chain combines TRBV5 with TRBJ1-2; D possibly corresponds to TRBD1 (5 bases). The germline CDR1 and CDR2 sequences are LGHNA and YNLKQL (reference sequence). Trimming took off 4 bases at V and 0 bases at J, with 6 bases between the two ends. The CDR3 is 13 amino acids. The covered CDR3 bases are TGTGCCAGCAGCCCACAGGCAAACTCC. It encodes CASSPQANS. The CDR3 reads in full as CASSPQANSDYTF.

This clone was counted a few times. Gene and germline names: mouse. The read gets to within 3 residues of the CDR3 end, and the germline J gene fills in the rest. The chain is built from TRBV13-1 and TRBJ1-6; 10 bases are shared with TRBD1. TRBJ1-6 belongs to the ORF category, with a function that is uncertain. The V gene's germline CDR1 is NSHNY and CDR2 SYGAGN. The V segment lost 6 bases and the J segment 7 bases; nucleotides outside the gene matches: 4. There are 14 residues in the CDR3. This chain's CDR3 is CASTPGQGNSPLYF. The sequenced part of the CDR3 DNA is TGTGCCAGCACCCCGGGACAGGGGAATTCGCCC.

This clone was found a few times. Germline and genes: mouse. The CDR3 end falls 4 residues outside the read, so it is completed with the germline J gene. The chain joins TRBV5 to TRBJ2-5, with 8 bases matching TRBD1. The J segment lost 1 base and the V segment lost 4 bases, leaving 4 bases of the junction unmatched. CDR1 and CDR2 from the germline V gene are LGHNA and YNLKQL (reference sequence). The CDR3 is 15 residues long. The sequenced CDR3 bases are TGTGCCAGCAGCCCCAGGGGGCGCGACCAAGAC. Translation gives CASSPRGRDQD. The whole CDR3 sequence reads CASSPRGRDQDTQYF.

Note on this clone: Mouse germline and gene names are used. The sequence runs out 4 residues before the end of the CDR3; the remainder is reconstructed from the germline J gene. J is TRBJ1-2 and V is TRBV31, with TRBD1 matching 9 bases. Germline CDR1 is GKSSPN and CDR2 is SITVG. Losses at the gene ends were 3 bases for V and 4 bases for J; bases not matched to a gene: 6. The CDR3 length is 14 residues. The DNA read from the CDR3 is TGTGCCTGGAGGACAGGGGGGGGGAGCTCC. It encodes CAWRTGGGSS. The entire CDR3 is CAWRTGGGSSDYTF.

This clone was found a few times. Genes and germline are mouse. The CDR3 end falls 4 residues outside the read, so it is completed with the germline J gene. At the DNA level, this CDR3 is encoded by other sequences in the same sample as well. The genes are TRBV5 and TRBJ2-5, with TRBD2 matching 9 bases. Germline-derived CDR1 and CDR2 are LGHNA and YNLKQL (reference sequence). The length of the CDR3 is 14 residues. The covered CDR3 bases are TGTGCCAGCAGCCAAGAACTGGGGGGAGAC. Its protein is CASSQELGGD. The full CDR3 protein reads CASSQELGGDTQYF.

This clone was counted many times. The listed genes are named as in mouse. The read comes to an end 4 residues before the CDR3 does, leaving the germline J gene to fill in the end. This sample includes further DNA sequences coding for the same CDR3. The chain carries TRBV19 and TRBJ1-1; the D is unclear. CDR1 FNHDT and CDR2 SITEND come from the germline V gene (reference sequence). Deletions cut 5 bases from V and 1 base from J, with 3 bases between. This CDR3 spans 11 amino acids. CDR3 loop: CASSKNTEVFF. The sequenced CDR3 bases are TGTGCCAGCAGCAAAAACACA.

This clone was detected a few times. Germline and genes: mouse. The read ends 4 residues early relative to the CDR3; the germline J gene fills the gap. The chain couples TRBV13-1 to TRBJ2-5, with 8 positions matching TRBD1. The CDR3 contains 15 residues. The V gene's germline CDR1 is NSHNY and CDR2 SYGAGN. Trimming removed 2 bases from V and 2 bases from J; junction bases left unmatched: 4. CDR3 DNA (partial): TGTGCCAGCAGTGACAGGGGGCGCGCCCAAGAC. This encodes CASSDRGRAQD. Given in full, the CDR3 is CASSDRGRAQDTQYF.

This clone has more than one count but fewer than ten. Gene names are mouse gene names. The sequenced part of the CDR3 DNA is TGTGCCAGCAGTGACCCTCGGGGGGCTAGTGCAGAA. The encoded protein is CASSDPRGASAE. The full CDR3 protein reads CASSDPRGASAETLYF. The chain links TRBV13-3 to TRBJ2-3; a possible D gene is TRBD2 (7 bases). The read ends 4 residues before the CDR3 terminus; that terminus is restored from the germline J gene. V lost 2 bases and J 0 bases, leaving 13 bases between the germline ends. This CDR3 region has 16 residues. Germline values: CDR1 NNHDY, CDR2 SYVADS.

On this clone: Mouse gene names apply. CDR3 bases read: TGTGCCAGCAGTATAGCTTCTGGGGCCTATGCT. It is translated as CASSIASGAYA. The whole CDR3 sequence is CASSIASGAYAEQFF. V gene TRBV19 combines with J gene TRBJ2-1; D is possibly TRBD2 (6 bases). The read terminates 4 residues ahead of where the CDR3 ends, so the germline J gene completes it. There are 15 residues in the CDR3. Germline assignment: CDR1 FNHDT and CDR2 SITEND (reference sequence). Deletions cut 0 bases from V and 3 bases from J, with 10 bases between.

This clone has a handful of counts. Germline and genes here are mouse. The observed sequence ends 4 residues before the CDR3 terminus, with the missing tail filled in from the germline J gene. The rearrangement joins TRBV13-1 to TRBJ2-2; 11 positions match TRBD2. The trim removed 7 bases at V and 0 bases at J, leaving 5 bases unmatched. This CDR3 is 16 amino acids long. The germline V gene has CDR1 NSHNY and CDR2 SYGAGN. CDR3 DNA (partial): TGTGCCAGCCGGACTGGGGGGAATGCAAACACCGGG. It translates to CASRTGGNANTG. The full-length CDR3 reads as CASRTGGNANTGQLYF.

This clone turned up a few times. Gene names denote mouse genes. From the germline J gene comes the end of the CDR3, since the read stops 4 residues before it. The gene calls are TRBV31 and TRBJ1-1, with a weak D call TRBD1 (6 bases). CDR3 length: 15 residues. Germline assignment: CDR1 GKSSPN and CDR2 SITVG. Between the trimmed V and J ends, which lost 0 bases and 4 bases, there was a span of 15 bases. This chain's CDR3 is CAWSLEGGGGTEVFF. The covered CDR3 bases are TGTGCCTGGAGTCTAGAGGGAGGGGGAGGCACA.

As to this clone: Germline and genes: mouse. The DNA ends 4 residues before the CDR3 does, and the rest of the CDR3 is filled in from the germline J gene. The sample carries other DNA sequences with the same CDR3. The rearrangement uses TRBV19 and TRBJ2-7; D gene ambiguous. Trimming left V 2 bases short and J 3 bases short, with 6 bases between. The germline gives CDR1 FNHDT, CDR2 SITEND (reference sequence). The CDR3 has 12 residues. The CDR3 reads CASSMRSYEQYF. The sequenced CDR3 bases are TGTGCCAGCAGTATGCGCAGCTAT. The complete variable domain, with remaining parts taken from reference TRBV19 and TRBJ2-7, reads GGIITQTPKFLIGQEGQKLTLKCQQNFNHDTMYWYRQDSGKGLRLIYYSITENDLQKGDLSEGYDASREKKSSFSLTVTSAQKNEMAVFLCASSMRSYEQYFGPGTRLTVL.

This clone has more than one count but fewer than ten. The listed genes are named as in mouse. The CDR3 bases that were read are TGTGCCAGCAGCCACAGGGGATTTAACCAAGAC. As protein: CASSHRGFNQD. The CDR3 in its entirety is CASSHRGFNQDTQYF. The chain links TRBV14 to TRBJ2-5; 7 bases match TRBD1. The sequenced fragment ends 4 residues before the CDR3 boundary, so the rest is inferred from the germline J gene. V trimming: 5 bases; J trimming: 0 bases; junction bases outside the gene matches: 6. The CDR3 covers 15 residues. Germline CDR1 SGHDT, CDR2 FRDEAV.

The sample holds a few counts of this clone. Genes and germline are mouse. CDR3: CASSEVRGSYAEQFF. The DNA read from the CDR3 is TGTGCCAGCAGTGAGGTGAGGGGAAGCTATGCT. V gene TRBV13-3 combines with J gene TRBJ2-1; maybe TRBD1 (5 bases). With the read ending 4 residues before the CDR3 end, the germline J gene is used to fill in that end. CDR1 NNHDY and CDR2 SYVADS come from the germline V gene. V was shortened by 2 bases and J by 3 bases, with 12 bases between the two germline ends. The CDR3 runs to 15 residues.

This clone was recorded at least ten times. Gene and germline names: mouse. Other nucleotide sequences in the sample specify the same CDR3. The sequenced part of the CDR3 DNA is TGTGCCAGCAGTGGACTGGGAACTAGTGCAGAA. Translation gives CASSGLGTSAE. The complete CDR3 sequence is CASSGLGTSAETLYF. This chain joins TRBV13-1 and TRBJ2-3, with TRBD2 matching 7 bases. The read gets to within 4 residues of the CDR3 end, and the germline J gene fills in the rest. Germline assignment: CDR1 NSHNY and CDR2 SYGAGN. The trim removed 3 bases at V and 0 bases at J, leaving 4 bases unmatched. The CDR3 runs to 15 residues.

A word on this clone: These gene names are mouse names. The read gets to within 4 residues of the CDR3 end, and the germline J gene fills in the rest. This same CDR3 is encoded by further DNA sequences in the sample. The chain joins TRBV19 to TRBJ2-1; D may be TRBD1 (5 bases). This CDR3 comprises 13 residues. Per the germline V gene, CDR1 is FNHDT and CDR2 is SITEND (reference sequence). V lost 2 bases to trimming and J lost 4 bases, with 7 bases between them. This CDR3 reads CASSIEGYAEQFF. Incomplete CDR3 DNA: TGTGCCAGCAGTATTGAGGGGTATGCT.

Regarding this clone: Gene names refer to mouse genes. The CDR3 extends 4 residues past the end of the read, so its final part is completed from the germline J gene. Other DNA sequences in the same sample also yield this CDR3. The chain couples TRBV5 to TRBJ2-1; TRBD1 agrees at 7 bases. The CDR3 is 15 residues long. Trimming at V came to 2 bases and at J to 1 base, leaving 2 bases not matched to a gene. Germline lookup yields CDR1 LGHNA and CDR2 YNLKQL (reference sequence). The CDR3 protein is CASSQRDRNYAEQFF. The part of the CDR3 DNA that was read is TGTGCCAGCAGCCAAAGGGACAGAAACTATGCT.

This clone was seen only a few times. The gene names here belong to mouse. The read halts 4 residues ahead of the CDR3 end, with the missing end drawn from the germline J gene. Other DNA sequences of this sample code for an identical CDR3. The chain is built from TRBV13-1 and TRBJ2-5, with D maybe TRBD2 (6 bases). Per the germline V gene, CDR1 is NSHNY and CDR2 is SYGAGN. This CDR3 is built from 13 residues. Incomplete CDR3 DNA: TGTGCCAGCAGTGACTGGGGCAAAGAC. Its protein is CASSDWGKD. The entire CDR3 protein reads CASSDWGKDTQYF.

This clone came up a few times. Genes here carry mouse names. The observed sequence ends 4 residues before the CDR3 terminus, with the missing tail filled in from the germline J gene. This same CDR3 is encoded by further DNA sequences in the sample. This chain uses TRBV14 with TRBJ2-7; D is possibly TRBD1 (6 bases). Germline CDR1 SGHDT, CDR2 FRDEAV. V was cut by 5 bases and J by 0 bases, with 15 bases left in between. The CDR3 has 15 amino acids. The covered CDR3 bases are TGTGCCAGCAGCCCCCCGACAGGTCACTCCTAT. It translates to CASSPPTGHSY. The full-length CDR3 reads as CASSPPTGHSYEQYF.

About this clone itself: Mouse germline and gene names are used. The CDR3: CASSIKVNTEVFF. The sequenced part of the CDR3 DNA is TGTGCCAGCAGTATAAAGGTAAACACA. The V call is TRBV19, the J call TRBJ1-1; D is unclear. The read falls 4 residues short of the CDR3 end, and the missing part is taken from the germline J gene. Per germline, CDR1 FNHDT and CDR2 SITEND (reference sequence). Trimming cost V 1 base and J 1 base, with 5 bases left between them. CDR3 size: 13 residues.

A word on this clone: Germline and genes here are mouse. Read sequence stops 4 residues before the CDR3 end, and the germline J gene provides the missing end. The chain is built from TRBV13-1 and TRBJ2-1; perhaps TRBD2 as D (7 bases). CDR1 is NSHNY and CDR2 is SYGAGN in the germline V gene. The CDR3 length is 14 residues. Incomplete CDR3 DNA: TGTGCCAGCAGTGATAGTGGGGGGCGCGCT. Protein: CASSDSGGRA. The CDR3 as a whole reads CASSDSGGRAEQFF.

This clone was recorded a few times. Each gene name is a mouse one. Read coverage stops 4 residues before the CDR3 terminus; the germline J gene supplies the remainder. This rearrangement joins TRBV29 to TRBJ1-1; D is perhaps TRBD1 (6 bases). Germline V gene lookup returns CDR1 MSHET and CDR2 SYDVDS. CDR3 length: 14 amino acids. Trimming took 7 bases from V and 0 from J, leaving 12 bases between them. CDR3 protein: CASKTGTTNTEVFF. CDR3 DNA (partial): TGTGCTAGCAAGACCGGGACAACAAACACA.

On this clone itself: Genes and germline come from the mouse. The DNA ends 4 residues before the CDR3 does, and the rest of the CDR3 is filled in from the germline J gene. This chain connects TRBV19 to TRBJ2-4; the match to TRBD2 covers 7 bases. Germline V gene sequence: CDR1 FNHDT, CDR2 SITEND (reference sequence). CDR3 length: 13 amino acids. The CDR3: CASSIGGMNTLYF. CDR3 DNA (partial): TGTGCCAGCAGTATTGGGGGGATGAAC.